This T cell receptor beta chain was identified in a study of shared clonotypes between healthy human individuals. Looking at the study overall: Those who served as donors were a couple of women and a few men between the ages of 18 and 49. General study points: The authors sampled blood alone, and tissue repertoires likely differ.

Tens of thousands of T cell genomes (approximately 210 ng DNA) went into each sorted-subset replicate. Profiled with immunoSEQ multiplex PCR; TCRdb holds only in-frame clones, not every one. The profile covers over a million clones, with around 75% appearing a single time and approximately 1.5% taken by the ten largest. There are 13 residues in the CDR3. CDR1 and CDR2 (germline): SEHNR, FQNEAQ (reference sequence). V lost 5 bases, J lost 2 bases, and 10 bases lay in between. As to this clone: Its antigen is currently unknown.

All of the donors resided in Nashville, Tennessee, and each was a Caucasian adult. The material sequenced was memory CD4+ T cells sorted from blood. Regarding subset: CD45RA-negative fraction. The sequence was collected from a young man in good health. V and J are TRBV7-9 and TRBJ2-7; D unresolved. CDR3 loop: CASSPGSAYEQYF. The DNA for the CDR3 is TGTGCCAGCAGCCCCGGAAGCGCCTACGAGCAGTACTTC.